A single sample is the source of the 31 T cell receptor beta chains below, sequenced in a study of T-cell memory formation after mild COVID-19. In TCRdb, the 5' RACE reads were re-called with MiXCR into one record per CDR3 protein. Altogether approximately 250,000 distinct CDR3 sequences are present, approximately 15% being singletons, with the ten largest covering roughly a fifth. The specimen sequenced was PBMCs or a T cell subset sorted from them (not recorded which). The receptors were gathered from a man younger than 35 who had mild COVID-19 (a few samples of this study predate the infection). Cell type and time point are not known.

The CDR3 sequence is CSVDEWAGPTTEAFF. The CDR3, as DNA: TGCAGCGTTGATGAGTGGGCAGGGCCCACCACTGAAGCTTTCTTT. V and J are TRBV29-1 and TRBJ1-1; D is possibly TRBD1 (5 bases). The CDR3 covers 15 residues. V lost 3 bases and J 4 bases, leaving 18 bases between the germline ends. Germline values: CDR1 SQVTM, CDR2 ANQGSEA.

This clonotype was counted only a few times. The CDR3 sequence is CASSQQRGRGGTGELFF. The CDR3 bases are TGTGCCAGCAGCCAACAACGTGGGCGGGGCGGCACCGGGGAGCTGTTTTTT. The gene calls are TRBV5-4 and TRBJ2-2; possible D gene TRBD2, 6 bases. CDR3 size: 17 residues. Trimming removed 4 bases at V and 4 bases at J, with 20 bases between. The germline V gene has CDR1 SGHNT and CDR2 YYREEE (reference sequence).

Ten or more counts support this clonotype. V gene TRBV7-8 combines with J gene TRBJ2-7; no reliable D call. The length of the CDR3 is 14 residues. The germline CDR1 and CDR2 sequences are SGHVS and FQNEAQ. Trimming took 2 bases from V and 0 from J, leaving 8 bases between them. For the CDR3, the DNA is TGTGCCAGCAGCTTACCCGCTCACTCCTACGAGCAGTACTTC. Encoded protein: CASSLPAHSYEQYF.

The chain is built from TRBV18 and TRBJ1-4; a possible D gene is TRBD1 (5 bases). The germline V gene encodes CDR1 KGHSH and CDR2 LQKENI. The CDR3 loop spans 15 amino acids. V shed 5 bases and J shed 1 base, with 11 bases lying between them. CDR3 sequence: CASSSRGGTNEKLFF. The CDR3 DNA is TGTGCCAGCTCATCTAGGGGAGGAACTAATGAAAAACTGTTTTTT.

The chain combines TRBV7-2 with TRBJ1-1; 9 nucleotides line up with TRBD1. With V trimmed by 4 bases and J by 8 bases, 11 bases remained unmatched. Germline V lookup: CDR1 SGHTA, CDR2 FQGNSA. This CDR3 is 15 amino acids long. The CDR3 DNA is TGTGCCAGCAGCTCCCAGGACAGGGGTCTTATCGAAGCTTTCTTT. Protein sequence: CASSSQDRGLIEAFF.

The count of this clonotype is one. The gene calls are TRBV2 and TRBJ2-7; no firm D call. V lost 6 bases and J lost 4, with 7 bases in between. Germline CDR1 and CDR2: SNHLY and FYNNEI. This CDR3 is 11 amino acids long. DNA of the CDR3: TGTGCCAGCAGGCTGATATACGAGCAGTACTTC. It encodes CASRLIYEQYF.

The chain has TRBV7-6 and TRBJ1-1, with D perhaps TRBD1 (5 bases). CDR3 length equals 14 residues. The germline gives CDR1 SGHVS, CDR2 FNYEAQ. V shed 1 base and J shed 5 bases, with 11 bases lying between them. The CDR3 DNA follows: TGTGCCAGCAGCTTAGGGGGCGTTAATACTGAAGCTTTCTTT. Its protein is CASSLGGVNTEAFF.

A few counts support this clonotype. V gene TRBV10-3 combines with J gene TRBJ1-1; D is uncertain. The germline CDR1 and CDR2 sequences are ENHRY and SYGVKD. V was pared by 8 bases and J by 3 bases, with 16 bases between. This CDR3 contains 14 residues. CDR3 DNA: TGTGCCATCGCGCCAATCTACGCGGACACTGAAGCTTTCTTT. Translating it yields CAIAPIYADTEAFF.

The CDR3 DNA reads TGTGCCAGCGGTTCGACATTTAGCAATCAGCCCCAGCATTTT. This gives the protein CASGSTFSNQPQHF. The chain is built from TRBV12-3 or TRBV12-4 and TRBJ1-5; D gene ambiguous. CDR3 size: 14 residues. The ends were cut back, 8 bases at V and 0 bases at J, with 11 bases in the middle.

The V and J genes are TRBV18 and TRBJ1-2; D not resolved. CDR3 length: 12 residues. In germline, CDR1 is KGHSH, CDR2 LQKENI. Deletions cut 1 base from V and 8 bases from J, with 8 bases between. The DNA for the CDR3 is TGTGCCAGCTCACCACGGCCGGAGGGCTACACCTTC. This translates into CASSPRPEGYTF.

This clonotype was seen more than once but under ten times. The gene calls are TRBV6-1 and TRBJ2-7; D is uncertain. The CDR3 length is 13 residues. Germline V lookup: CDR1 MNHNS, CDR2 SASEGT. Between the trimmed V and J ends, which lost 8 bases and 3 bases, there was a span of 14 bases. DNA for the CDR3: TGTGCCAGCTTAGACGGCTACCGCTACGAGCAGTACGTC. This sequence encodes CASLDGYRYEQYV.

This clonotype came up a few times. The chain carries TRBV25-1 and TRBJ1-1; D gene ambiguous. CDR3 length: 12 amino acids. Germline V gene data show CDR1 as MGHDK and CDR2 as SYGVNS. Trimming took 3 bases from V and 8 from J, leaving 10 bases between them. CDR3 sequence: CASSDPPAEAFF. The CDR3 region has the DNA TGTGCCAGCAGTGATCCCCCGGCCGAAGCTTTCTTT. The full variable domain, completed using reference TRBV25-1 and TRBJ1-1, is EADIYQTPRYLVIGTGKKITLECSQTMGHDKMYWYQQDPGMELHLIHYSYGVNSTEKGDLSSESTVSRIRTEHFPLTLESARPSHTSQYLCASSDPPAEAFFGQGTRLTVV.

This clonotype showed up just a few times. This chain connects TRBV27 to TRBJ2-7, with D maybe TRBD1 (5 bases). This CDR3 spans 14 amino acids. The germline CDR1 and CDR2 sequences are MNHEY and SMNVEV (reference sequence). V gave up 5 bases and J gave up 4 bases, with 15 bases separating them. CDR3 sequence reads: CASSPRETRYEQYF. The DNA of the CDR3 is TGTGCCAGCAGTCCCAGGGAAACTCGATACGAGCAGTACTTC.

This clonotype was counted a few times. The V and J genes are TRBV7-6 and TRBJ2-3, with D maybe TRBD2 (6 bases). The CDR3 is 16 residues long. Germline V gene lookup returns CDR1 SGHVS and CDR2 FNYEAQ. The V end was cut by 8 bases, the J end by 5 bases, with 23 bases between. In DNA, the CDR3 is TGTGCCAGCGCTGTCCTGGGTATTCGGGGGTTAGATACGCAGTATTTT. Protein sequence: CASAVLGIRGLDTQYF. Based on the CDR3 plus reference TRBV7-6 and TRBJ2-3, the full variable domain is GAGVSQSPRYKVTKRGQDVALRCDPISGHVSLYWYRQALGQGPEFLTYFNYEAQQDKSGLPNDRFSAERPEGSISTLTIQRTEQRDSAMYRCASAVLGIRGLDTQYFGPGTRLTVL.

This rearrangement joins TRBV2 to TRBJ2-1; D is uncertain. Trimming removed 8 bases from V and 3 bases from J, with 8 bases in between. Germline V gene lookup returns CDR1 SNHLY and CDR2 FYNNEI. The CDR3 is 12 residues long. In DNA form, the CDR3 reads TGTGCCAGCCTAGGTGACTACAATGAGCAGTTCTTC. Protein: CASLGDYNEQFF. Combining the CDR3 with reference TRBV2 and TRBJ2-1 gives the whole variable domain EPEVTQTPSHQVTQMGQEVILRCVPISNHLYFYWYRQILGQKVEFLVSFYNNEISEKSEIFDDQFSVERPDGSNFTLKIRSTKLEDSAMYFCASLGDYNEQFFGPGTRLTVL.

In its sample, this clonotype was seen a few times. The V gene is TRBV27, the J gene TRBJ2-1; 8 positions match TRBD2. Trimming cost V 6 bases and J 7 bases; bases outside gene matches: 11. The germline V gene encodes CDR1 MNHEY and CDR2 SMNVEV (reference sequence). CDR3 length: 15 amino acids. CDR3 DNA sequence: TGTGCCAGCAGCTCGGGAGCGGGGGACCTAAATGAGCAGTTCTTC. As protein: CASSSGAGDLNEQFF.

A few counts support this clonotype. The DNA of the CDR3 is TGTGCCAGCAGCTGGGGCTCCAGCCTCGAAGCCTACGAGCAGTACTTC. It is translated as CASSWGSSLEAYEQYF. V gene TRBV11-2 combines with J gene TRBJ2-7; perhaps TRBD1 as D (5 bases). The germline V gene encodes CDR1 SGHAT and CDR2 FQNNGV. With 4 bases removed from V and 2 bases from J, the gap between germline ends came to 18 bases. The CDR3 is 16 residues long.

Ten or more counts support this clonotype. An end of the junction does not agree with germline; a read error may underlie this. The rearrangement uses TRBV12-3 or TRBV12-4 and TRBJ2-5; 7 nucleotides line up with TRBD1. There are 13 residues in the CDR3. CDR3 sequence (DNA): TGCGCCAGCAGCTTCCCAGGGGGAGAGACCCAGTACTTC. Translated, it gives CASSFPGGETQYF.

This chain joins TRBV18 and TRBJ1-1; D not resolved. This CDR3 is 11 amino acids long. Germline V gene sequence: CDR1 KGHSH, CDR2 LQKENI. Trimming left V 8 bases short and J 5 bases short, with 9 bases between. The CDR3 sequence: CASVRGTEAFF. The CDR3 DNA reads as TGTGCCAGCGTCAGAGGGACTGAAGCTTTCTTT.

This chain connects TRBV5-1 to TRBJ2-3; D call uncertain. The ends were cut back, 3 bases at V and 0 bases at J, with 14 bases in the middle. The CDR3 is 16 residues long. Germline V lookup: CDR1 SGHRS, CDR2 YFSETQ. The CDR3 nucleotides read TGCGCCAGCAGCTCCGGATTCTTTGCTAGCACAGATACGCAGTATTTT. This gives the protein CASSSGFFASTDTQYF.

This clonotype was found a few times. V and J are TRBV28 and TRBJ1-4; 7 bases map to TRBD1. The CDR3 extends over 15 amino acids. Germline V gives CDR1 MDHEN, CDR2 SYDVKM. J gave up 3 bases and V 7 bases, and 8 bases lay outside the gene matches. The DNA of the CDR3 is TGTGCCAGCACCCTAACCGGGACAGCTAATGAAAAACTGTTTTTT. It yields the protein CASTLTGTANEKLFF.

The CDR3 spells CASSQPNSPLHF. In DNA form, the CDR3 reads TGCGCCAGCAGCCAACCTAATTCACCCCTCCACTTT. The chain recombines TRBV4-3 with TRBJ1-6; no firm D call. Germline loops: CDR1 LGHNA, CDR2 YSLEER. The CDR3 consists of 12 residues. The V gene lost 2 bases and the J gene lost 6 bases, with 2 bases spanning the gap.

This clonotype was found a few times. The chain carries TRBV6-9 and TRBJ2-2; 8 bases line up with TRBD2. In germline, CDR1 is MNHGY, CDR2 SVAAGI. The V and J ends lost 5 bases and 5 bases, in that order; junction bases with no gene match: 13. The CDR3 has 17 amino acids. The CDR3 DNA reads TGTGCCAGCAGTCCAAAGTGTGGACTAGCTCGGACCGGGGAGCTGTTTTTT. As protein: CASSPKCGLARTGELFF.

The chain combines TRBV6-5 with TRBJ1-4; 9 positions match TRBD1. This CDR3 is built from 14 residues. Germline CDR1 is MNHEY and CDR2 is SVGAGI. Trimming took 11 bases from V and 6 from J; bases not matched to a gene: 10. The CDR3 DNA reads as TGTGCCGACCGATCACAGGGGGCCTATGAAAAACTGTTTTTT. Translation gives CADRSQGAYEKLFF.

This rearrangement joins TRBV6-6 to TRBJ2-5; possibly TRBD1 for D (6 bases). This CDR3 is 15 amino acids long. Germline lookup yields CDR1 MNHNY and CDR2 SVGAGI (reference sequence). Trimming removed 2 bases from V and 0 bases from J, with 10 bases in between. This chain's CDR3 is CASSYHRAYQETQYF. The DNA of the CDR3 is TGTGCCAGCAGTTACCACAGGGCCTACCAAGAGACCCAGTACTTC.

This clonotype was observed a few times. CDR3 coding DNA: TGTGCCAGCAGCTTAGGGGGTCCAGGGGCGAACACTGAAGCTTTCTTT. It yields the protein CASSLGGPGANTEAFF. The gene calls are TRBV11-2 and TRBJ1-1; D might be TRBD1 (6 bases). The V gene lost 1 base and the J gene lost 1 base, with 13 bases spanning the gap. Germline CDR1 reads SGHAT; CDR2 reads FQNNGV. The CDR3 spans 16 residues.

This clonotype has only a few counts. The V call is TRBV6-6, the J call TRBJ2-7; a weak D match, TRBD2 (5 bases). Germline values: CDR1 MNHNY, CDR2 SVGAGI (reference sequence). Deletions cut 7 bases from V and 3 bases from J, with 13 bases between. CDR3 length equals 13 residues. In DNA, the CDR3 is TGTGCCAGCATGAGGGCCACTCTCTACGAGCAGTACTTC. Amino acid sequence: CASMRATLYEQYF.

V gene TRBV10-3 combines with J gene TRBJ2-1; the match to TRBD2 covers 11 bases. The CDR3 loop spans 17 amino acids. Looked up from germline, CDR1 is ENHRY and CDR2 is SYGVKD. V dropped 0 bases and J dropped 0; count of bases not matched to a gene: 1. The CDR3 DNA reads TGTGCCATCAGTGAGTCGACTAGCGGGGTCTCCTACAATGAGCAGTTCTTC. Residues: CAISESTSGVSYNEQFF.

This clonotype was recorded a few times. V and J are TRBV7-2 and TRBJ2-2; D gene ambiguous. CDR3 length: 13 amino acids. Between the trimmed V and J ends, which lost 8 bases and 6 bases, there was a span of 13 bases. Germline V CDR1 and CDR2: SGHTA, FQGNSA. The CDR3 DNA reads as TGTGCCAGCGTGGAATGGGCGGCCGGGGAGCTGTTTTTT. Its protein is CASVEWAAGELFF.

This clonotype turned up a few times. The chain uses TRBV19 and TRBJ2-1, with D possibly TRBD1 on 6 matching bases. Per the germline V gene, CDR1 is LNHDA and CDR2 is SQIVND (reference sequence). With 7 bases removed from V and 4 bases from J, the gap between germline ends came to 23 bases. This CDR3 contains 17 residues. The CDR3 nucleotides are TGTGCCAGTACCTCAAAAGGGGCAGGGGCGACATACAATGAGCAGTTCTTC. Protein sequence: CASTSKGAGATYNEQFF. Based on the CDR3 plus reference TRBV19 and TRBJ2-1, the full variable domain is DGGITQSPKYLFRKEGQNVTLSCEQNLNHDAMYWYRQDPGQGLRLIYYSQIVNDFQKGDIAEGYSVSREKKESFPLTVTSAQKNPTAFYLCASTSKGAGATYNEQFFGPGTRLTVL.

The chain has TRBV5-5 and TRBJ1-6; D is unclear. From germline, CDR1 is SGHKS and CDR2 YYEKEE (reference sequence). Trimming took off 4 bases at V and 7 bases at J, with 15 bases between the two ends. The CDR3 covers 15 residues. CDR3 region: CASSAGSSFNSPLHF. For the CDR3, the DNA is TGTGCCAGCAGCGCGGGAAGCAGTTTCAATTCACCCCTCCACTTT.